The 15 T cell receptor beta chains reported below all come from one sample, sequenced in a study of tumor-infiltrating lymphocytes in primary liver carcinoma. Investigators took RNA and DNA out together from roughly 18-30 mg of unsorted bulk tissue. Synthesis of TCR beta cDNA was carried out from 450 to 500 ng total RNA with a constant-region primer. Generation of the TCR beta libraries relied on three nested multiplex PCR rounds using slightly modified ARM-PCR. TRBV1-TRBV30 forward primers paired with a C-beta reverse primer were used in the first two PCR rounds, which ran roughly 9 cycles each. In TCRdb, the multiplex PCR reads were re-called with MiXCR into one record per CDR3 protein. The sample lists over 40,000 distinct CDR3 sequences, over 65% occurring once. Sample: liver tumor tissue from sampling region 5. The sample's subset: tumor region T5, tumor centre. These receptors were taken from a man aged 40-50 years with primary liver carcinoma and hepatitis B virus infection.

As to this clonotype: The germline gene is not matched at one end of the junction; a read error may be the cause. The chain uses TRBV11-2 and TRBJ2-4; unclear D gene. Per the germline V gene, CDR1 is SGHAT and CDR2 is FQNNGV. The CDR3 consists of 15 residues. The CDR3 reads CASINSAVAKNILYF. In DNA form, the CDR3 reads TGTGCCAGCATCAATTCGGCGGTAGCCAAAAACATTCTGTACTTC.

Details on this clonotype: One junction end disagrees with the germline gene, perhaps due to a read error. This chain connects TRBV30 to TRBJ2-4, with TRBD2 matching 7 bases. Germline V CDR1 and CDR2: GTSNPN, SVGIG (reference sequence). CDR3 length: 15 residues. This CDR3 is CAWSNRGVAKIIQYF. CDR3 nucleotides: TGTGCCTGGAGTAACCGGGGGGTAGCCAAAATCATTCAGTACTTC.

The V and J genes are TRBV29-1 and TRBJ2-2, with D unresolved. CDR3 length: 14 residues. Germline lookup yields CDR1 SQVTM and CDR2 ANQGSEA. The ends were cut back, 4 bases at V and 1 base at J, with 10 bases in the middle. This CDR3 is CSVVGIVNTGELFF. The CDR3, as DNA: TGCAGCGTTGTGGGAATCGTGAACACCGGGGAGCTGTTTTTT.

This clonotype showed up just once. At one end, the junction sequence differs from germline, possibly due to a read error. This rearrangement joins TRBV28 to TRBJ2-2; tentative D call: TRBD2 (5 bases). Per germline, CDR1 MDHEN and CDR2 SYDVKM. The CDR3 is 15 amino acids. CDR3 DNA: TGTACCAGAACTTCAGTCGAGGGCCGATCCGGGGAGCTGTTTTTT. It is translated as CTRTSVEGRSGELFF.

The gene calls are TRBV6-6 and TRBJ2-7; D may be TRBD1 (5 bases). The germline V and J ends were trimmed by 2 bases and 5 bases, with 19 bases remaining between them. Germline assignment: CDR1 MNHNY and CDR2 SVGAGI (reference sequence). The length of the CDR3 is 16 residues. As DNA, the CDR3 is TGTGCCAGCAGTTACGGCTTTTGGGGCCTAGGCGACGAGCAGTACTTC. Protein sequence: CASSYGFWGLGDEQYF.

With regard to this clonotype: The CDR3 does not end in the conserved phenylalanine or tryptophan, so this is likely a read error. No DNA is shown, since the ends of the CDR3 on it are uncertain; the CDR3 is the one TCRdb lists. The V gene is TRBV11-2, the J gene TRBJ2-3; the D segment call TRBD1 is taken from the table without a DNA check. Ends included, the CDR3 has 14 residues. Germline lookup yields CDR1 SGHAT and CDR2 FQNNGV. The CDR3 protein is CASSPPGRADTHYI.

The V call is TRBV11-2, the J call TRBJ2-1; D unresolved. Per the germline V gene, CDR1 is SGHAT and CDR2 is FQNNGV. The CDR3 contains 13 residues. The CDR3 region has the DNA TGTGTCAGTAGCACCGACACCTACAATGAGCAGTTCTTC. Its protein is CVSSTDTYNEQFF.

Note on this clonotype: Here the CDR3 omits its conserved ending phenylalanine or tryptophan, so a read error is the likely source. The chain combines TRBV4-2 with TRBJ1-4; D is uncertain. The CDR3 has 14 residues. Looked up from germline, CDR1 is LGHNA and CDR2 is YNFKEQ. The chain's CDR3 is CASTPGRTQERLFL. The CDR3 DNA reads TGTGCCAGCACCCCTGGCAGGACGCAGGAAAGACTGTTTCTT.

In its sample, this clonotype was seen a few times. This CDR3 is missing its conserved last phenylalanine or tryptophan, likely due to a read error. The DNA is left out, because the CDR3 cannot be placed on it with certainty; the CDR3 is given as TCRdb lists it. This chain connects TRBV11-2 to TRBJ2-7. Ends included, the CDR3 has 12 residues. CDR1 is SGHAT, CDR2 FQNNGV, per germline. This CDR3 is CASNLADRSMYL.

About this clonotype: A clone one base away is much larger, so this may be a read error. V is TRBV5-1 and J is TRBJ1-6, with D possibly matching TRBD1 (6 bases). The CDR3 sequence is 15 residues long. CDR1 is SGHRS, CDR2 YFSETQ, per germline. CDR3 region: CASTPEGQYNSPFHF. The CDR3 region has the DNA TGCGCCAGCACGCCGGAAGGACAGTATAATTCACCCTTCCACTTT.

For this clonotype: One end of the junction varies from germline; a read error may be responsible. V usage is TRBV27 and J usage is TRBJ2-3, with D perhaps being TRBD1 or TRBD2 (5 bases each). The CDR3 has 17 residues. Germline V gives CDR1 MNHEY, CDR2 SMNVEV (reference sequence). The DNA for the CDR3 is TGTGACAGCAGTTTAGATATCCCCCCAGGGACCACAGATACGCTGTATTTT. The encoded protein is CDSSLDIPPGTTDTLYF.

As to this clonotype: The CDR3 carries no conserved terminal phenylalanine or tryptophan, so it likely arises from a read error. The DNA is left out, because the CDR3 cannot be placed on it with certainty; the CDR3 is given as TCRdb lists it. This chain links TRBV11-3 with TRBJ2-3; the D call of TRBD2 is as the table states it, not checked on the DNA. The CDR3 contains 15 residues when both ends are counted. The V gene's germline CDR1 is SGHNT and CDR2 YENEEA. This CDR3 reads CASSFSGRRTDTRYL.

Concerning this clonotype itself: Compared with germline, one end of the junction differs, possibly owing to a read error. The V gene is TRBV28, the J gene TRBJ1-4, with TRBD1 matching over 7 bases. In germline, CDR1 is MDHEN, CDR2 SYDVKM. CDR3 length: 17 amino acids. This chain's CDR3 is CASSFGDRLATNEKLFF. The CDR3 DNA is TGTGCCAGCAGTTTTGGGGACAGATTAGCAACCAATGAAAAACTGTTTTTT.

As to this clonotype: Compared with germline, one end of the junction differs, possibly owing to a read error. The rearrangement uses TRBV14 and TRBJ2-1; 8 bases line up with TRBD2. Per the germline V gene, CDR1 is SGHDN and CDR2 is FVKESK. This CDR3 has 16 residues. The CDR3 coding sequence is TGTGCTAGCACTACCGTAGCGGGATGGGTAAACAATGAGCAGTTCTTC. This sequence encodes CASTTVAGWVNNEQFF.

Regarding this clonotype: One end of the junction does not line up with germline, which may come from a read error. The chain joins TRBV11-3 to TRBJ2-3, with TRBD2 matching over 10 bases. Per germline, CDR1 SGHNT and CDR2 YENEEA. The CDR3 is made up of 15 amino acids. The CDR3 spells CTSSYSGRRTGTQYF. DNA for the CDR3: TGTACTAGCAGCTATAGCGGGAGGCGGACAGGTACGCAGTATTTT. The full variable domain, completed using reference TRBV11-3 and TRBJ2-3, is EAGVVQSPRYKIIEKKQPVAFWCNPISGHNTLYWYLQNLGQGPELLIRYENEEAVDDSQLPKDRFSAERLKGVDSTLKIQPAELGDSAVYLCTSSYSGRRTGTQYFGPGTRLTVL.